These 27 T cell receptor beta chains share one sample of origin, sequenced in a study of CD8 T cells in Susac syndrome (dated by TCRdb to between 2019 and 2020). The library was obtained by the immunoSEQ multiplex PCR assay. RNA was extracted with the RNeasy kit and roughly 0.5 to 1 ug was reverse transcribed using random hexamers. In TCRdb, the public reads were trimmed at Q25 with fastp and aligned with MiXCR, with productive beta chains retained. Identical CDR3 protein sequences are pooled into one entry, listed with their most common genes and DNA. The sample includes about 200,000 distinct CDR3 sequences, with around 95% observed a single time. About 0.08% of the sample is held by the ten biggest clonotypes. Source material: CD4+ T cells from PBMCs. All receptors come from a human donor with multiple sclerosis.

The chain couples TRBV7-6 to TRBJ2-3; D possibly uses TRBD1 or TRBD2 (5 bases each). The CDR3 loop spans 14 amino acids. The germline gives CDR1 SGHVS, CDR2 FNYEAQ. The germline V and J ends were trimmed by 3 bases and 1 base, with 8 bases remaining between them. CDR3 in amino acids: CASSFLGGTDTQYF. The CDR3 DNA sequence: TGTGCCAGCAGCTTCTTGGGGGGCACAGATACGCAGTATTTT.

CDR3 amino acids: CASSQGRDRGYTF. The CDR3 nucleotides are TGTGCCAGCAGCCAGGGCAGGGATCGTGGCTACACCTTC. V is TRBV3-1 and J is TRBJ1-2; D is perhaps TRBD1 (5 bases). This CDR3 is built from 13 residues. V lost 3 bases to trimming and J lost 7 bases, with 12 bases between them. The germline V gene has CDR1 LGHDT and CDR2 YNNKEL (reference sequence).

The chain combines TRBV27 with TRBJ2-1, with TRBD2 matching 8 bases. There are 15 residues in the CDR3. V shed 6 bases and J 5 bases; nucleotides not matched to a gene: 9. Germline V gives CDR1 MNHEY, CDR2 SMNVEV (reference sequence). The CDR3 nucleotides read TGTGCCAGCAGCATCCCTGGAGCGGGAGACAATGAGCAGTTCTTC. Translation: CASSIPGAGDNEQFF.

This chain links TRBV20-1 with TRBJ1-6; perhaps TRBD1 as D (5 bases). Per the germline V gene, CDR1 is DFQATT and CDR2 is SNEGSKA (reference sequence). The V gene lost 3 bases and the J gene lost 10 bases, with 13 bases spanning the gap. This CDR3 has 13 amino acids. For the CDR3, the DNA is TGCAGTGCTAGGACAGCCCCAGAGTCACCCCTCCACTTT. Translating it yields CSARTAPESPLHF.

The table lists this clonotype with a count of one. The chain recombines TRBV3-1 with TRBJ2-7; either TRBD1 or TRBD2 may fit D (7 bases each). The CDR3 spans 12 residues. The V and J ends lost 6 bases and 6 bases respectively, with 12 bases between them. From germline, CDR1 is LGHDT and CDR2 YNNKEL (reference sequence). The CDR3 DNA is TGTGCCAGCAGTGACAGGGAGGGCGAGCAGTACTTC. Translated, it gives CASSDREGEQYF.

The chain joins TRBV24-1 to TRBJ2-1; D may correspond to TRBD1 or TRBD2 (5 bases each). Germline-derived CDR1 and CDR2 are KGHDR and SFDVKD. The CDR3 consists of 12 residues. The ends were cut back, 9 bases at V and 10 bases at J, with 15 bases in the middle. The CDR3 protein is CATSPGDREQFF. The CDR3 nucleotides are TGTGCCACCTCCCCTGGGGACCGCGAGCAGTTCTTC.

This sequence joins TRBV2 and TRBJ2-5; a weak D match, TRBD1 (7 bases). The V gene lost 4 bases and the J gene lost 4 bases, with 13 bases spanning the gap. The V gene's germline CDR1 is SNHLY and CDR2 FYNNEI. This CDR3 is built from 14 residues. In DNA form, the CDR3 reads TGTGCCAGCAGTGTAGGCAGGGGGGTAGAGACCCAGTACTTC. Translated: CASSVGRGVETQYF.

The chain carries TRBV18 and TRBJ1-1; D perhaps matches TRBD1 (5 bases). The CDR3 has 12 residues. CDR1 is KGHSH and CDR2 is LQKENI in the germline V gene. V was clipped by 5 bases and J by 10 bases, with 14 bases between them. CDR3 bases: TGTGCCAGCTCAGCCAGGGAAGGTATAGCTTTCTTT. Protein product: CASSAREGIAFF. The variable domain in full, with the rest retrieved from reference TRBV18 and TRBJ1-1, is NAGVMQNPRHLVRRRGQEARLRCSPMKGHSHVYWYRQLPEEGLKFMVYLQKENIIDESGMPKERFSAEFPKEGPSILRIQQVVRGDSAAYFCASSAREGIAFFGQGTRLTVV.

The V gene is TRBV12-5, the J gene TRBJ2-6, with D possibly TRBD1 on 6 matching bases. CDR1 LGHNT and CDR2 FRNRAP come from the germline V gene. V was cut by 6 bases and J by 2 bases, with 17 bases left in between. This CDR3 region has 17 residues. As DNA, the CDR3 is TGTGCTAGTGGACCCGGGACACCTACCCCTGGGGCCAACGTCCTGACTTTC. It specifies CASGPGTPTPGANVLTF. Filled out from reference TRBV12-5 and TRBJ2-6, the complete variable domain reads DARVTQTPRHKVTEMGQEVTMRCQPILGHNTVFWYRQTMMQGLELLAYFRNRAPLDDSGMPKDRFSAEMPDATLATLKIQPSEPRDSAVYFCASGPGTPTPGANVLTFGAGSRLTVL.

CDR3 DNA: TGTGCCTGGAGTCGGAATTACGAGCAGTACTTC. Its protein is CAWSRNYEQYF. The rearrangement uses TRBV30 and TRBJ2-7; no reliable D call. This CDR3 is built from 11 residues. The V gene lost 2 bases and the J gene lost 4 bases, with 6 bases spanning the gap. Germline values: CDR1 GTSNPN, CDR2 SVGIG (reference sequence).

The chain combines TRBV20-1 with TRBJ2-4; 13 positions match TRBD2. J lost 9 bases, V lost 6 bases, and 17 bases had no gene match. CDR3 length: 17 amino acids. Per the germline V gene, CDR1 is DFQATT and CDR2 is SNEGSKA (reference sequence). The CDR3 here is CSAISLPGLAGRGIQYF. The CDR3 DNA reads as TGCAGTGCCATCTCACTACCGGGACTAGCGGGGCGGGGCATTCAGTACTTC.

This clonotype was picked up one time. This chain uses TRBV30 with TRBJ2-1, with 10 bases that match TRBD2. In germline, CDR1 is GTSNPN, CDR2 SVGIG (reference sequence). After removal of 0 bases from V and 8 bases from J, the junction contained 10 bases not matched to a gene. The CDR3 extends over 16 amino acids. The CDR3: CAWSVPFSGGGHEQFF. CDR3 nucleotides: TGTGCCTGGAGTGTACCCTTCAGCGGGGGGGGACATGAGCAGTTCTTC.

This chain links TRBV20-1 with TRBJ1-5, with TRBD1 matching 8 bases. The CDR3 sequence is 14 residues long. V shed 5 bases and J 4 bases; nucleotides not matched to a gene: 7. The germline gives CDR1 DFQATT, CDR2 SNEGSKA (reference sequence). In DNA form, the CDR3 reads TGCAGTGCTGGGGGTAGGACAGGGAATCAGCCCCAGCATTTT. The encoded protein is CSAGGRTGNQPQHF.

The chain employs TRBV3-1 and TRBJ1-1, with 12 bases identical to TRBD1. CDR3 length equals 15 residues. Trimming removed 3 bases from V and 3 bases from J; junction bases left unmatched: 2. Germline CDR1 and CDR2: LGHDT and YNNKEL (reference sequence). This chain's CDR3 is CASSHGDRGHTEAFF. The CDR3 DNA reads as TGTGCCAGCAGCCATGGGGACAGGGGGCACACTGAAGCTTTCTTT.

This clonotype came up once. The V call is TRBV3-1, the J call TRBJ2-7; no reliable D call. Germline V gives CDR1 LGHDT, CDR2 YNNKEL (reference sequence). CDR3 length: 13 amino acids. V dropped 1 base and J dropped 5 bases, with 9 bases sitting between them. In DNA form, the CDR3 reads TGTGCCAGCAGCCAAGCTGGATTACACGAGCAGTACTTC. It encodes CASSQAGLHEQYF.

The rearrangement uses TRBV30 and TRBJ1-1, with D hard to call. V was pared by 3 bases and J by 4 bases, with 9 bases between. Germline lookup yields CDR1 GTSNPN and CDR2 SVGIG (reference sequence). CDR3 length equals 12 residues. The CDR3 bases are TGTGCCTGGAGCCCGGGGTCCACTGAAGCTTTCTTT. Amino acid sequence: CAWSPGSTEAFF.

The rearrangement links TRBV29-1 to TRBJ1-4, with 11 bases aligning to TRBD1. The germline gives CDR1 SQVTM, CDR2 ANQGSEA. Unmatched junction bases numbered 8, after V lost 6 bases and J lost 8 bases. CDR3 length: 14 amino acids. The CDR3 here is CSVVPGTGGEKLFF. DNA of the CDR3: TGCAGCGTGGTCCCAGGGACAGGGGGAGAAAAACTGTTTTTT.

The V gene is TRBV12-3 or TRBV12-4, the J gene TRBJ2-1, with D unclear. This CDR3 has 12 amino acids. V was cut by 2 bases and J by 10 bases, with 9 bases left in between. In DNA form, the CDR3 reads TGTGCCAGCAGTTTAATAAGAGGCGAGCAGTTCTTC. Translating gives CASSLIRGEQFF.

This rearrangement joins TRBV30 to TRBJ2-5, with D perhaps TRBD2 (7 bases). Trimming pared 2 bases from V and 5 bases from J, leaving 12 bases between. This CDR3 comprises 13 residues. CDR1 and CDR2 from the germline V gene are GTSNPN and SVGIG (reference sequence). The CDR3 DNA is TGTGCCTGGAGTAGAGGGGGGGAGGAGACCCAGTACTTC. Translated, it gives CAWSRGGEETQYF.

The chain recombines TRBV4-2 with TRBJ2-4; D call uncertain. The CDR3 length is 12 residues. The germline V and J ends were trimmed by 0 bases and 8 bases, with 5 bases remaining between them. In germline, CDR1 is LGHNA, CDR2 YNFKEQ. The CDR3 nucleotides read TGTGCCAGCAGCCAAGATCGGGACATTCAGTACTTC. It is translated as CASSQDRDIQYF.

The chain uses TRBV29-1 and TRBJ1-1, with D perhaps matching TRBD1 (5 bases). Trimming pared 6 bases from V and 1 base from J, leaving 15 bases between. CDR1 is SQVTM and CDR2 is ANQGSEA in the germline V gene. The CDR3 sequence is 14 residues long. The CDR3 is CSVQGTSENTEAFF. CDR3 bases: TGCAGCGTCCAGGGAACTAGTGAGAACACTGAAGCTTTCTTT.

The chain has TRBV29-1 and TRBJ2-1; tentative D call: TRBD1 (5 bases). Germline-derived CDR1 and CDR2 are SQVTM and ANQGSEA. The length of the CDR3 is 14 residues. V was shortened by 5 bases and J by 0 bases, with 11 bases between the two germline ends. This chain's CDR3 is CSVLTETSYNEQFF. CDR3 sequence (DNA): TGCAGCGTTCTGACAGAGACCTCCTACAATGAGCAGTTCTTC.

The chain uses TRBV3-1 and TRBJ2-5, with D unclear. Germline V CDR1 and CDR2: LGHDT, YNNKEL (reference sequence). The CDR3 is 14 amino acids. V shed 4 bases and J shed 10 bases, with 19 bases lying between them. CDR3: CASSLHGTPASQYF. The CDR3 DNA follows: TGTGCCAGCAGCCTCCATGGAACCCCCGCGAGCCAGTACTTC.

V is TRBV20-1 and J is TRBJ2-5, with D hard to call. V dropped 6 bases and J dropped 1 base, with 15 bases sitting between them. The CDR3 consists of 14 residues. Germline V CDR1 and CDR2: DFQATT, SNEGSKA (reference sequence). CDR3 amino acids: CSAPSQALQETQYF. CDR3 nucleotides: TGCAGTGCACCCTCCCAGGCTCTCCAAGAGACCCAGTACTTC.

This chain connects TRBV14 to TRBJ2-1; D uncertain. Germline-derived CDR1 and CDR2 are SGHDN and FVKESK. Trimming left V 1 base short and J 5 bases short, with 9 bases between. The CDR3 loop spans 14 amino acids. The CDR3 spells CASSQVGRHNEQFF. CDR3 nucleotides: TGTGCCAGCAGCCAAGTCGGCAGACACAATGAGCAGTTCTTC.

The chain carries TRBV5-1 and TRBJ1-2; TRBD1 matches at 8 bases. CDR3 length equals 15 residues. The germline V gene has CDR1 SGHRS and CDR2 YFSETQ. The J segment lost 3 bases and the V segment lost 4 bases, leaving 8 bases of the junction unmatched. The CDR3 loop reads CASSTRTGLDYGYTF. Here the CDR3 DNA reads TGCGCCAGCAGCACTCGGACAGGGCTGGACTATGGCTACACCTTC. The whole variable domain, remainder taken from reference TRBV5-1 and TRBJ1-2, is KAGVTQTPRYLIKTRGQQVTLSCSPISGHRSVSWYQQTPGQGLQFLFEYFSETQRNKGNFPGRFSGRQFSNSRSEMNVSTLELGDSALYLCASSTRTGLDYGYTFGSGTRLTVV.

This chain joins TRBV9 and TRBJ2-4; 9 nucleotides match TRBD2. This CDR3 has 16 residues. In germline, CDR1 is SGDLS, CDR2 YYNGEE. V shed 1 base and J 7 bases; nucleotides not matched to a gene: 9. The CDR3 DNA is TGTGCCAGCAGCGTAAGTAGCGGGGGATCAAGGAACATTCAGTACTTC. It encodes CASSVSSGGSRNIQYF.